The 16 T cell receptor beta chains below all came from one sample that was sequenced in a study of T cell repertoires in cytomegalovirus infection. One entry per CDR3 protein, called by TCRdb with MiXCR from the reads. The sample consists of fewer than 900,000 distinct CDR3 sequences, just under 30% of them appearing once. No antigen has been assigned to these receptors. The sequences come from cultured CD8+ T cells from PBMCs, collected from culture after CMV antigen stimulation. All receptors derive from a human donor in good health (CMV status not recorded). Some clones in this sample may be carry-over from other donors' samples.

This clonotype was counted only a few times. V is TRBV6-2 or TRBV6-3 and J is TRBJ2-7; tentatively, D is TRBD1 or TRBD2 (5 bases each). This CDR3 region has 16 residues. V lost 2 bases and J lost 0, with 14 bases in between. The germline gives CDR1 MNHEY, CDR2 SVGEGT. The CDR3 loop is CASSYGDGVPSYEQYV. In DNA, the CDR3 is TGTGCCAGCAGTTACGGGGACGGAGTGCCCTCCTACGAGCAGTACGTC.

The V gene is TRBV2, the J gene TRBJ1-5; D may be TRBD1 (6 bases). CDR3 size: 13 residues. V lost 6 bases to trimming and J lost 5 bases, with 11 bases between them. Looked up from germline, CDR1 is SNHLY and CDR2 is FYNNEI. The CDR3 is CASRHRVDQPQHF. In DNA, the CDR3 is TGTGCCAGCAGACACAGGGTCGATCAGCCCCAGCATTTT.

The chain links TRBV7-6 to TRBJ1-4; 10 bases align to TRBD1. The CDR3 is 17 amino acids. Unmatched junction bases numbered 9, after V lost 5 bases and J lost 3 bases. Germline V gives CDR1 SGHVS, CDR2 FNYEAQ. The CDR3 sequence is CASSKRGQGIPNEKLFF. The CDR3 DNA sequence: TGTGCCAGCAGCAAGCGGGGACAGGGGATTCCTAATGAAAAACTGTTTTTT.

The J gene is TRBJ2-7, the V gene TRBV19; D is possibly TRBD1 or TRBD2 (5 bases each). Germline V gene lookup returns CDR1 LNHDA and CDR2 SQIVND (reference sequence). The CDR3 covers 15 residues. V lost 11 bases to trimming and J lost 3 bases, with 23 bases between them. The DNA for the CDR3 is TGTGCCGCAGAGGGGAATTGGGTAGTGGACTACGAGCAGTACGTC. It encodes CAAEGNWVVDYEQYV.

In its sample, this clonotype was seen a few times. The chain employs TRBV7-9 and TRBJ2-7; D is unclear. Trimming left V 5 bases short and J 3 bases short, with 14 bases between. CDR1 SEHNR and CDR2 FQNEAQ come from the germline V gene (reference sequence). The CDR3 extends over 14 amino acids. The CDR3 bases are TGTGCCAGCAGCCAAGCCGCTAGTAACTACGAGCAGTACTTC. This codes for CASSQAASNYEQYF.

For the CDR3, the DNA is TGCAGTGCTAGAGCCTTCTTGGGACAGGGTGGCTATGGCTACACCTTC. This gives the protein CSARAFLGQGGYGYTF. J is TRBJ1-2 and V is TRBV20-1; 9 positions match TRBD1. In germline, CDR1 is DFQATT, CDR2 SNEGSKA (reference sequence). The CDR3 is made up of 16 amino acids. V was clipped by 1 base and J by 4 bases; unmatched bases: 10.

This chain joins TRBV15 and TRBJ2-2; TRBD1 matches at 8 bases. The germline gives CDR1 LNHNV, CDR2 YYDKDF (reference sequence). Trimming cost V 4 bases and J 4 bases; bases outside gene matches: 5. The CDR3 has 15 amino acids. Here the CDR3 reads CATSKFDRGTGELFF. CDR3 coding DNA: TGTGCCACCAGCAAATTTGACAGGGGCACCGGGGAGCTGTTTTTT.

This clonotype was seen repeatedly, ten times or more. The chain is built from TRBV12-3 or TRBV12-4 and TRBJ1-6; D is perhaps TRBD1 (5 bases). The CDR3 has 15 amino acids. Trimming shortened V by 4 bases and J by 6 bases, and 13 bases separated the two germline ends. The CDR3 nucleotides read TGTGCCAGCAGTTACTCCGGGACGGCTAATTCACCCCTCCACTTT. It codes for CASSYSGTANSPLHF.

This clonotype was seen a handful of times. This CDR3 reads CASSMGYPGTGFLGQPQHF. Written as DNA, the CDR3 is TGTGCCAGTAGTATGGGATACCCGGGGACAGGGTTTCTTGGCCAGCCCCAGCATTTT. The V call is TRBV19, the J call TRBJ1-5; 9 bases match TRBD1. With V trimmed by 3 bases and J by 7 bases, 19 bases remained unmatched. This CDR3 is built from 19 residues. CDR1 is LNHDA, CDR2 SQIVND, per germline (reference sequence).

This clonotype was counted ten times or more. V gene TRBV7-9 combines with J gene TRBJ2-1; 11 bases line up with TRBD2. The CDR3 extends over 17 amino acids. V shed 3 bases and J 3 bases; nucleotides not matched to a gene: 7. From germline, CDR1 is SEHNR and CDR2 FQNEAQ (reference sequence). The CDR3 protein is CASSFKGGLAGYNEQFF. The CDR3, as DNA: TGTGCCAGCAGCTTCAAAGGAGGACTAGCGGGCTACAATGAGCAGTTCTTC.

The chain carries TRBV7-8 and TRBJ2-3, with TRBD2 identical over 10 bases. CDR1 SGHVS and CDR2 FQNEAQ come from the germline V gene. The V and J ends lost 5 bases and 2 bases, in that order; junction bases with no gene match: 4. The CDR3 has 15 amino acids. The chain's CDR3 is CASSHSGGITDTQYF. The CDR3 DNA reads TGTGCCAGCAGCCATAGCGGGGGGATCACAGATACGCAGTATTTT.

This clonotype came up many times. One end of the junction varies from germline; a read error may be responsible. The J gene is TRBJ2-1, the V gene TRBV27; D gene uncertain. CDR1 and CDR2 from the germline V gene are MNHEY and SMNVEV (reference sequence). CDR3 length equals 12 residues. The CDR3 region is CASSLLGNEQFF. The CDR3 nucleotides are TGTGCCAGCAGCTTATTGGGCAATGAGCAGTTCTTC.

This clonotype has more than one count but fewer than ten. V is TRBV6-5 and J is TRBJ1-1; D gene unclear. This CDR3 has 11 residues. Germline CDR1 and CDR2: MNHEY and SVGAGI. V was shortened by 9 bases and J by 2 bases, with 7 bases between the two germline ends. The CDR3 loop is CASVVNTEAFF. The CDR3 DNA follows: TGTGCCAGTGTGGTCAACACTGAAGCTTTCTTT.

This clonotype appeared a few times. This chain uses TRBV11-2 with TRBJ2-3; D perhaps matches TRBD2 (5 bases). Germline V gene data show CDR1 as SGHAT and CDR2 as FQNNGV. V was shortened by 4 bases and J by 3 bases, with 17 bases between the two germline ends. The CDR3 has 16 residues. The CDR3 DNA reads as TGTGCCAGCAGCTATCGGAGGATCGTTCAGACAGATACGCAGTATTTT. This encodes CASSYRRIVQTDTQYF.

V gene TRBV7-3 combines with J gene TRBJ2-3, with TRBD2 matching over 8 bases. CDR1 and CDR2 (germline): SGHTA, FQGTGA. The CDR3 is 17 residues long. V shed 1 base and J 4 bases; nucleotides not matched to a gene: 10. CDR3 sequence reads: CASSLKEGGLVADTQYF. CDR3 DNA sequence: TGTGCCAGCAGCTTAAAAGAGGGGGGACTAGTAGCAGATACGCAGTATTTT.

The V and J genes are TRBV7-9 and TRBJ2-3, with D tentatively TRBD2 (5 bases). V shed 4 bases and J shed 6 bases, with 17 bases lying between them. The CDR3 length is 15 residues. Germline assignment: CDR1 SEHNR and CDR2 FQNEAQ (reference sequence). The CDR3 here is CASSSRALPGDTQYF. DNA for the CDR3: TGTGCCAGCAGCTCCCGGGCGCTTCCGGGGGATACGCAGTATTTT.